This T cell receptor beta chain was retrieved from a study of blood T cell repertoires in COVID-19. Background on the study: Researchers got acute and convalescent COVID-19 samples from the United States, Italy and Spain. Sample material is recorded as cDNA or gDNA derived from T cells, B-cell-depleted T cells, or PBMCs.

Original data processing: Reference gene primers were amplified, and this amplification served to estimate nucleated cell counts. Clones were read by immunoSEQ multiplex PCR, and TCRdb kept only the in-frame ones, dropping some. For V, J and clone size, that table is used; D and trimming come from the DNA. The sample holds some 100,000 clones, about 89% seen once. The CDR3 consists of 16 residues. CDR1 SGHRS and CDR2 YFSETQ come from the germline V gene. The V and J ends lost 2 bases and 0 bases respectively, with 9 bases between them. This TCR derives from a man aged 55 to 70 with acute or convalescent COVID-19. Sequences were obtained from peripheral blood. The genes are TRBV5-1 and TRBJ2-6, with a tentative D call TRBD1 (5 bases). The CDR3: CASSLLTGSGANVLTF. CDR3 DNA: TGCGCCAGCAGCTTACTCACAGGCTCTGGGGCCAACGTCCTGACTTTC.